One and the same sample provided the 9 T cell receptor beta chains below, sequenced in a study of blood T cells in healthy people across ages. Then a second PCR, running roughly 7 to 11 cycles, was carried out with a sample-barcoded 5' primer and a J-beta primer mix. MiXCR was run by TCRdb on the 5' RACE reads, yielding one entry per CDR3 protein. The data show almost 1 million distinct CDR3 sequences, 45% to 60% seen once. The sequencing input was blood. The receptor set was obtained from a woman aged 60-70 years in good health.

The V and J genes are TRBV20-1 and TRBJ2-3; 10 bases are shared with TRBD2. V shed 3 bases and J 4 bases; nucleotides not matched to a gene: 10. CDR3 length: 16 residues. The germline gives CDR1 DFQATT, CDR2 SNEGSKA (reference sequence). CDR3 protein: CSARGSASGSSDTQYF. As DNA, the CDR3 is TGCAGTGCTAGGGGGAGCGCTAGCGGGAGTTCAGATACGCAGTATTTT.

CDR3 coding DNA: TGTGCCAGCAGCTTTGGGGGCCCGGGTAGCGGGAGAAGGTACAATGAGCAGTACTTC. Amino acid sequence: CASSFGGPGSGRRYNEQYF. This chain links TRBV7-9 with TRBJ2-7; 9 bases are a match to TRBD2. CDR3 length equals 19 residues. Germline-derived CDR1 and CDR2 are SEHNR and FQNEAQ (reference sequence). With 3 bases clipped from V and 7 bases from J, the junction kept 22 bases outside the gene matches.

The V and J genes are TRBV20-1 and TRBJ1-3; D possibly corresponds to TRBD1 (5 bases). Trimming took off 6 bases at V and 2 bases at J, with 14 bases between the two ends. The length of the CDR3 is 14 residues. CDR1 and CDR2 from the germline V gene are DFQATT and SNEGSKA (reference sequence). CDR3 in amino acids: CSALSQTAGNTIYF. CDR3 coding DNA: TGCAGTGCCCTGTCACAGACAGCTGGAAACACCATATATTTT.

The chain links TRBV7-9 to TRBJ1-1; D unresolved. The germline gives CDR1 SEHNR, CDR2 FQNEAQ (reference sequence). V lost 7 bases, J lost 6 bases, and 15 bases lay in between. The CDR3 has 13 amino acids. CDR3: CASTWEGLAEAFF. The CDR3 nucleotides are TGTGCCAGCACCTGGGAGGGTTTGGCTGAAGCTTTCTTT.

This clonotype was counted a few times. The gene calls are TRBV11-1 and TRBJ1-6; tentatively, D is TRBD1 (5 bases). CDR3 length equals 13 residues. V lost 5 bases and J 7 bases, leaving 9 bases between the germline ends. Germline V gene lookup returns CDR1 SGHAT and CDR2 FQDESV (reference sequence). The CDR3 bases are TGTGCCAGCAGCCAGGGACCCAATTCACCCCTCCACTTT. Residues: CASSQGPNSPLHF. Full variable domain (remainder filled in from reference TRBV11-1 and TRBJ1-6): EAEVAQSPRYKITEKSQAVAFWCDPISGHATLYWYRQILGQGPELLVQFQDESVVDDSQLPKDRFSAERLKGVDSTLKIQPAELGDSAMYLCASSQGPNSPLHFGNGTRLTVT.

The sample holds a few counts of this clonotype. The chain couples TRBV6-5 to TRBJ2-7; perhaps TRBD2 as D (5 bases). The CDR3 totals 17 residues. Germline CDR1 is MNHEY and CDR2 is SVGAGI. V lost 5 bases and J 3 bases, leaving 23 bases between the germline ends. The CDR3 loop reads CASSNSGLPTAYYEQYF. CDR3 sequence (DNA): TGTGCCAGCAGTAACAGTGGACTGCCAACGGCCTACTACGAGCAGTACTTC.

The rearrangement joins TRBV5-1 to TRBJ2-3; tentatively, D is TRBD2 (6 bases). In germline, CDR1 is SGHRS, CDR2 YFSETQ. V gave up 1 base and J gave up 1 base, with 16 bases separating them. The CDR3 is 17 residues long. The DNA of the CDR3 is TGCGCCAGCAGCTTGTGGGGTTCCGGGAGTGGCACAGATACGCAGTATTTT. Translated: CASSLWGSGSGTDTQYF.

The V and J genes are TRBV10-3 and TRBJ1-2; a weak D match, TRBD1 (5 bases). Deletions cut 6 bases from V and 8 bases from J, with 16 bases between. CDR1 ENHRY and CDR2 SYGVKD come from the germline V gene. The CDR3 has 13 amino acids. This CDR3 reads CAISRDGEDGYTF. In nucleotides, the CDR3 is TGTGCCATCAGCAGGGACGGAGAGGACGGCTACACCTTC.

Points on this clonotype: An end of the junction differs from the germline gene, which may be a read error. This chain connects TRBV7-9 to TRBJ2-1; TRBD2 is a possible D gene (6 bases). The J call is in doubt because the DNA end fits TRBJ2-7 better. Germline V gives CDR1 SEHNR, CDR2 FQNEAQ (reference sequence). The CDR3 contains 14 residues. The CDR3 DNA follows: TGTTCCAGCACCGGGACTTCCACCTACAATGAGCAGTACTTC. Its protein is CSSTGTSTYNEQYF.